This T cell receptor beta chain comes out of a study of blood T cell repertoires in COVID-19. Study at large: From T cells, B-cell-depleted T cells, or PBMCs came the material, which was cDNA or gDNA.

Original analysis: From reference gene primer amplification, estimates of nucleated cell counts were derived. The table came from immunoSEQ multiplex PCR; TCRdb's copy has only in-frame clones and leaves some out. V, J and clone size are taken as reported in that table, and D and trimming were inferred from the DNA itself. The table has around 160,000 clones, 80% to 90% seen once; the top ten hold around 8%. The CDR3 contains 16 residues. V gave up 1 base and J gave up 7 bases, with 15 bases separating them. CDR1 is SGHKS, CDR2 YYEKEE, per germline (reference sequence). The chain employs TRBV5-5 and TRBJ1-6; D call uncertain. This TCR derives from a woman aged 55 to 70 with COVID-19, enrolled during active disease. What was sequenced was peripheral blood. The CDR3 reads CASSLFISSLNSPLHF. The CDR3 DNA reads as TGTGCCAGCAGCTTGTTTATATCCAGTCTCAATTCACCCCTCCACTTT.